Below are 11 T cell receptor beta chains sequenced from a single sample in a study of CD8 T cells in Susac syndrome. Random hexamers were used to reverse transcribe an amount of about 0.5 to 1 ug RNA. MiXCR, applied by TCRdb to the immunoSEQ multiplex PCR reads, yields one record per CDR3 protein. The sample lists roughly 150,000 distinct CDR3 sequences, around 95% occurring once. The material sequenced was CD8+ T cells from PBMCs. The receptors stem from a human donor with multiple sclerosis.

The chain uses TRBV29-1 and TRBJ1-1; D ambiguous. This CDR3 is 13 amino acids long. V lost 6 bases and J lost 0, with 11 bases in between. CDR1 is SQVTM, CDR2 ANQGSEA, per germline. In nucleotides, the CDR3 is TGCAGCGTCCCTTCGGTCCTGAACACTGAAGCTTTCTTT. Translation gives CSVPSVLNTEAFF.

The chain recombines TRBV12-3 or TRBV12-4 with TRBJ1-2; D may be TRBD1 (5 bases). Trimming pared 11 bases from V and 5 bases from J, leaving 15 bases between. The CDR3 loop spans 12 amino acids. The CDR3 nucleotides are TGTGCCGTACCTCTGGGACGATATGGCTACACCTTC. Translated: CAVPLGRYGYTF.

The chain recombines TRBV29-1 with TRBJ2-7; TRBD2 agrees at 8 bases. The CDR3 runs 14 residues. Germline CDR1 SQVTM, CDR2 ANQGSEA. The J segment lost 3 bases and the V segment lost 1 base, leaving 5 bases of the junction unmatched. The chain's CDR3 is CSVEGLAGRYEQYF. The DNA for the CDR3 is TGCAGCGTTGAAGGCCTAGCGGGCCGCTACGAGCAGTACTTC.

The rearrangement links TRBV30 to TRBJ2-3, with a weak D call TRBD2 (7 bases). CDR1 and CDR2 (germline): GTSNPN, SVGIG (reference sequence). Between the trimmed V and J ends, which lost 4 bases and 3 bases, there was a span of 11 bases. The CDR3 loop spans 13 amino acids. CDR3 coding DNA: TGTGCCTGGACGGGGGGCTATACAGATACGCAGTATTTT. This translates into CAWTGGYTDTQYF.

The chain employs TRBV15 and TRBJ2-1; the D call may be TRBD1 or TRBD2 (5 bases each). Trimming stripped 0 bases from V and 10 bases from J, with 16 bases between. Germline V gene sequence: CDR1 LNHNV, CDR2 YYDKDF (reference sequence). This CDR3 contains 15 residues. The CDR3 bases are TGTGCCACCAGCAGAGATCGTGGGGGTGCACGGGAGCAGTTCTTC. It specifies CATSRDRGGAREQFF.

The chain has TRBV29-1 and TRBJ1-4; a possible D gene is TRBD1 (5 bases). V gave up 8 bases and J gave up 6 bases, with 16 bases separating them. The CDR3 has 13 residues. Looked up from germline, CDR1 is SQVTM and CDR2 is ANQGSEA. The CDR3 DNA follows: TGCAGCTCCGAAGGGACCCAGGATGAAAAACTGTTTTTT. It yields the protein CSSEGTQDEKLFF.

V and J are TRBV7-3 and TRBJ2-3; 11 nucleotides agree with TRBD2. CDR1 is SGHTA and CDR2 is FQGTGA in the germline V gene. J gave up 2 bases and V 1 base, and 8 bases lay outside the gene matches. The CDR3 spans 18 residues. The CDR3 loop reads CASSLSPRLAGNTDTQYF. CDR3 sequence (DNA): TGTGCCAGCAGCTTAAGTCCCCGACTAGCGGGGAACACAGATACGCAGTATTTT.

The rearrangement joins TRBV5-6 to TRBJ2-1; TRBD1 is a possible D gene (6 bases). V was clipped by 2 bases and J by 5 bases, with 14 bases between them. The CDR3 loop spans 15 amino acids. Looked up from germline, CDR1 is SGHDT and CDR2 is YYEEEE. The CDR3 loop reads CASSFGQYKNNEQFF. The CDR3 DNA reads TGTGCCAGCAGCTTCGGACAGTACAAGAACAATGAGCAGTTCTTC.

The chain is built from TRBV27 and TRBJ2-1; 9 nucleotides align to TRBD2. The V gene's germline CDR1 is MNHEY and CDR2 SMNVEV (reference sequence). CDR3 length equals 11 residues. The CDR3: CVAGVGDEQFF. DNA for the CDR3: TGTGTAGCGGGGGTTGGGGATGAGCAGTTCTTC.

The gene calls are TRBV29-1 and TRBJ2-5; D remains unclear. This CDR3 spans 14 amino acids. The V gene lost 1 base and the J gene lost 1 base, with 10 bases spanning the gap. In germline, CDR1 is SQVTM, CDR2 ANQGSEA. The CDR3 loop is CSVEGLQSQETQYF. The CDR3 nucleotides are TGCAGCGTTGAAGGTCTGCAGTCCCAAGAGACCCAGTACTTC.

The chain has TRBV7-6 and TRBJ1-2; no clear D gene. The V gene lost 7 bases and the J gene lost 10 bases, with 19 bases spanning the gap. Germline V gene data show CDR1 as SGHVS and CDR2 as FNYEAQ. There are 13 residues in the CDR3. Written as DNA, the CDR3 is TGTGCCAGCAACCCCTCCGAGGTTGAAGACTACACCTTC. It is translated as CASNPSEVEDYTF.